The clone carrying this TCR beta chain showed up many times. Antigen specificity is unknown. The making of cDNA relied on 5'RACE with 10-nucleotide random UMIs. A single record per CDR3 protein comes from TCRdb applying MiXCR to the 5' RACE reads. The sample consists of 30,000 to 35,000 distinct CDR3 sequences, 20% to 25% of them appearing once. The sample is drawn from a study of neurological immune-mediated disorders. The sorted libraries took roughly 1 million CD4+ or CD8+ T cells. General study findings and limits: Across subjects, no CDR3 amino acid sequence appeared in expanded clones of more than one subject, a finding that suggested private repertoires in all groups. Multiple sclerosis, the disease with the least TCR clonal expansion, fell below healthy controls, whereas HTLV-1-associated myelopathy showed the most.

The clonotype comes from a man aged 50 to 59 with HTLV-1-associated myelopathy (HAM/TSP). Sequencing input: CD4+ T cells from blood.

CDR3 in DNA: TGTGCCAGCAGGCAAACACCCGGGACAGAAAACTATGGCTACACCTTC. This translates into CASRQTPGTENYGYTF. This chain uses TRBV5-5 with TRBJ1-2, with 7 bases lining up with TRBD1. The V segment lost 5 bases and the J segment 2 bases; nucleotides outside the gene matches: 12. Germline V gene sequence: CDR1 SGHKS, CDR2 YYEKEE (reference sequence). The CDR3 covers 16 residues.